Listed here is a single T cell receptor beta chain. Antigen unknown. Between 1 and 8 samples, pretreatment and on-treatment, were given by each patient. Germline V gene lookup returns CDR1 SGHTA and CDR2 FQGNSA. V was clipped by 2 bases and J by 7 bases, with 14 bases between them. This CDR3 region has 14 residues. Using immunoSEQ multiplex PCR, the repertoire was profiled, and TCRdb retains in-frame clones only, with some absent. The sample carries about 88,000 clones, around nine tenths recorded once. This sample was taken from a study of PD-L1 blockade in urothelial cancer. The overall study: It was in 2014 that patients started atezolizumab at 1,200 mg intravenously every 3 weeks. Findings and caveats of the study: Greater 3-week expansion of tumor-associated blood clones was recorded for durable-benefit patients. Blood TCR clonality below the median before treatment was a predictor of better survival.

This chain uses TRBV7-2 with TRBJ2-5; D may be TRBD1 (5 bases). The receptor was isolated from a man aged 55 to 70 with urothelial cancer. The sample was PBMCs, taken around atezolizumab (anti-PD-L1) treatment. The CDR3 coding sequence is TGTGCCAGCAGCTTAAACAGGATATCGGCGACCCAGTACTTC. Translation: CASSLNRISATQYF.